These 3 T cell receptor beta chains came from one sample sequenced in a study of read filtering for tumor transcriptome and immune sequencing. The library was built from around 380 ng RNA with molecular barcoded adaptors for alpha/delta and beta/gamma chains. TCRdb re-called the reads with MiXCR, one entry per CDR3 protein. The sample carries about 38,000 distinct CDR3 sequences, roughly 15% recorded once. Source material: a population of CD138-negative cells sorted from bone marrow. These receptors all come from a donor over 35 with multiple myeloma.

This clonotype was counted at least ten times. This chain joins TRBV9 and TRBJ2-1; tentative D call: TRBD1 (5 bases). The CDR3 contains 13 residues. The V gene lost 1 base and the J gene lost 6 bases, with 8 bases spanning the gap. The V gene's germline CDR1 is SGDLS and CDR2 YYNGEE. DNA for the CDR3: TGTGCCAGCAGCGTACAGGGAACCAATGAGCAGTTCTTC. Translated, it gives CASSVQGTNEQFF.

By share, this clonotype counts as medium-sized. This sequence joins TRBV6-6 and TRBJ2-1, with 7 bases lining up with TRBD1. The V and J ends lost 6 bases and 9 bases, in that order; junction bases with no gene match: 14. The CDR3 is 15 amino acids. The germline gives CDR1 MNHNY, CDR2 SVGAGI (reference sequence). CDR3 loop: CASSHTVQGFGEQFF. The CDR3, as DNA: TGTGCCAGCAGCCACACCGTACAGGGGTTTGGTGAGCAGTTCTTC.

On this clonotype: This may arise from a read error, as a much more abundant clone is one base away. CDR3 sequence (DNA): TGTGTCAGCACCCCTACATGGTACATTCAGTACTTC. This translates into CVSTPTWYIQYF. This sequence joins TRBV12-3 or TRBV12-4 and TRBJ2-4; no definite D call. The CDR3 covers 12 residues.